Presented here are 6 T cell receptor beta chains from one specimen sequenced in a study of beta chain features in type 1 diabetes. Since all of the isolated RNA was reverse transcribed, expressed TCRB transcripts were what got sequenced. TCRdb keeps only in-frame clones here, not all; method: immunoSEQ multiplex PCR. The sample has about 210,000 clones; approximately 10% are singletons. Sequencing was done on a sample of central memory CD4+ T cells from blood. All receptors come from a man aged 18 to 35 in good health.

This clone was found a few times. The chain combines TRBV7-2 with TRBJ1-2, with D perhaps matching TRBD1 (5 bases). With 0 bases removed from V and 4 bases from J, the gap between germline ends came to 12 bases. The germline V gene has CDR1 SGHTA and CDR2 FQGNSA. This CDR3 has 15 amino acids. The CDR3 loop is CASSLAGSGTYGYTF. Here the CDR3 DNA reads TGTGCCAGCAGCTTAGCGGGCTCAGGGACCTATGGCTACACCTTC.

This clone was seen ten or more times. The chain joins TRBV2 to TRBJ2-7; 7 nucleotides align to TRBD1. CDR1 is SNHLY, CDR2 FYNNEI, per germline. There are 14 residues in the CDR3. Germline trimming cut 6 bases from V and 0 bases from J; bases unmatched to any gene: 5. CDR3 sequence: CASRPTGRSYEQYF. CDR3 coding DNA: TGTGCCAGCAGACCGACAGGGCGCTCCTACGAGCAGTACTTC. Supplemented by reference TRBV2 and TRBJ2-7, the full variable domain reads EPEVTQTPSHQVTQMGQEVILRCVPISNHLYFYWYRQILGQKVEFLVSFYNNEISEKSEIFDDQFSVERPDGSNFTLKIRSTKLEDSAMYFCASRPTGRSYEQYFGPGTRLTVT.

This clone was seen more than once but under ten times. V is TRBV7-2 and J is TRBJ2-5; TRBD1 aligns across 7 bases. With V trimmed by 4 bases and J by 4 bases, 6 bases remained unmatched. The V gene's germline CDR1 is SGHTA and CDR2 FQGNSA. The CDR3 extends over 14 amino acids. The CDR3 region is CASSSGQLGETQYF. The CDR3 DNA reads TGTGCCAGCAGCTCGGGACAGCTCGGAGAGACCCAGTACTTC. Looking up the rest from reference TRBV7-2 and TRBJ2-5 gives the full variable domain: GAGVSQSPSNKVTEKGKDVELRCDPISGHTALYWYRQSLGQGLEFLIYFQGNSAPDKSGLPSDRFSAERTGGSVSTLTIQRTQQEDSAVYLCASSSGQLGETQYFGPGTRLLVL.

The chain combines TRBV18 with TRBJ2-2; 9 nucleotides line up with TRBD2. Germline-derived CDR1 and CDR2 are KGHSH and LQKENI. With 0 bases clipped from V and 0 bases from J, the junction kept 5 bases outside the gene matches. This CDR3 has 18 amino acids. The CDR3 nucleotides are TGTGCCAGCTCACCACCCATTCGACTAGCGGCGAACACCGGGGAGCTGTTTTTT. Its protein is CASSPPIRLAANTGELFF.

Ten or more counts support this clone. V usage is TRBV7-2 and J usage is TRBJ2-5, with D maybe TRBD2 (5 bases). The V end lost 5 bases, the J end lost 5 bases, and 12 bases lay between the germline ends. The CDR3 extends over 13 amino acids. Germline loops: CDR1 SGHTA, CDR2 FQGNSA. The CDR3 sequence is CASSPDQRETQYF. The CDR3 coding sequence is TGTGCCAGCAGCCCGGACCAGCGGGAGACCCAGTACTTC.

The rearrangement uses TRBV7-2 and TRBJ2-5; the D is unclear. Germline CDR1 is SGHTA and CDR2 is FQGNSA. Trimming cost V 3 bases and J 5 bases, with 13 bases left between them. There are 14 residues in the CDR3. CDR3 amino acids: CASSFPGRHETQYF. CDR3 DNA sequence: TGTGCCAGCAGCTTCCCTGGGCGGCACGAGACCCAGTACTTC.